This entry features one TCR beta chain sequence. The data stem from a study of shared clonotypes between healthy human individuals. Background on the study: Donor ages ranged 18 to 49 years: a couple of women, a few men.

A deep-level run was used for the assay. The method was immunoSEQ multiplex PCR; TCRdb's version includes in-frame clones alone and lacks a portion of them. The sample consists of some 2 million clones, about 95% of them appearing once. Unmatched junction bases numbered 9, after V lost 4 bases and J lost 5 bases. The CDR3 runs 15 residues. CDR1 is SGDLS and CDR2 is YYNGEE in the germline V gene. What was sequenced was naive CD4+ T cells sorted from blood. Subset in this sample: CD45RA+ positively selected. The clonotype was recovered from a young man in good health. The chain combines TRBV9 with TRBJ2-5; 9 bases agree with TRBD1. The CDR3 region has the DNA TGTGCCAGCAGCCCCTGGACAGGGGACAGGGAGACCCAGTACTTC. It specifies CASSPWTGDRETQYF.